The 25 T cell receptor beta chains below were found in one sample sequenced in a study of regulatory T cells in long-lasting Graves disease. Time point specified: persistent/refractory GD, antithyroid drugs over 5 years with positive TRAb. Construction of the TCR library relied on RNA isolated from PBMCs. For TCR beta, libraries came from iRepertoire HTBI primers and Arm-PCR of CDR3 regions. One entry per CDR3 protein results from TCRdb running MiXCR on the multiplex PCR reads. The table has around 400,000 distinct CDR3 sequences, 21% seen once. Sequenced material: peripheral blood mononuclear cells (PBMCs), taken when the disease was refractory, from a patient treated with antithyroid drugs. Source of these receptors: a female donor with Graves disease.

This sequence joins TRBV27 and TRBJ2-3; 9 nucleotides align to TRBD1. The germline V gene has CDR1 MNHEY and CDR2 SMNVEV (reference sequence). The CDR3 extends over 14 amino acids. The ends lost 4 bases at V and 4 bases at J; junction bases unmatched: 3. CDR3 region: CASSYTGGADTQYF. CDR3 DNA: TGTGCCAGCAGTTACACAGGGGGCGCAGATACGCAGTATTTT.

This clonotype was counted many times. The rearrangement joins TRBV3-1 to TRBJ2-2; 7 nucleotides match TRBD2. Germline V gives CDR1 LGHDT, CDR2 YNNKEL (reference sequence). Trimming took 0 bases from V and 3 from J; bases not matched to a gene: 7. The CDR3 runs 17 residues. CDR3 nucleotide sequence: TGTGCCAGCAGCCAAGATCTGGTTGCGGGAGACACCGGGGAGCTGTTTTTT. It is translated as CASSQDLVAGDTGELFF.

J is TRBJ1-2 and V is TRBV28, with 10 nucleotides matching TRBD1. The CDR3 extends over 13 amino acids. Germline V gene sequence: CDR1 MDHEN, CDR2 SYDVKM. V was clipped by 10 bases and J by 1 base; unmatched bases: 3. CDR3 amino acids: CATRTGGNYGYTF. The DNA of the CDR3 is TGTGCCACCCGGACAGGGGGTAACTATGGCTACACCTTC.

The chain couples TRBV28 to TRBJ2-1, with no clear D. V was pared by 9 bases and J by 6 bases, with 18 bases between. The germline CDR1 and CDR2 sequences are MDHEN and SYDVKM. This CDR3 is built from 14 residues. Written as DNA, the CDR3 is TGTGCCAGTAGTCCGCTGGGCCCGTCCAATGAGCAGTTCTTC. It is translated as CASSPLGPSNEQFF.

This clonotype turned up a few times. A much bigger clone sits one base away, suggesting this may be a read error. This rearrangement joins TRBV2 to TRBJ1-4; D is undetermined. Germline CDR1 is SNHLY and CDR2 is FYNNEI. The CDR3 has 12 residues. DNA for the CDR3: TGTGTCAGCACTCAGCAAGATGAAAAACTGTTTTTT. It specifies CVSTQQDEKLFF. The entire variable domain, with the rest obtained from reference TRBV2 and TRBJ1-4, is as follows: EPEVTQTPSHQVTQMGQEVILRCVPISNHLYFYWYRQILGQKVEFLVSFYNNEISEKSEIFDDQFSVERPDGSNFTLKIRSTKLEDSAMYFCVSTQQDEKLFFGSGTQLSVL.

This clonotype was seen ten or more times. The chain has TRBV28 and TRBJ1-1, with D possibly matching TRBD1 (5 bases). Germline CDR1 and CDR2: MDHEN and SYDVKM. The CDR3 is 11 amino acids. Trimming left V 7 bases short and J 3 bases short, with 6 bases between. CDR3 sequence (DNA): TGTGCCAGCATAGGGGACACTGAAGCTTTCTTT. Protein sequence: CASIGDTEAFF.

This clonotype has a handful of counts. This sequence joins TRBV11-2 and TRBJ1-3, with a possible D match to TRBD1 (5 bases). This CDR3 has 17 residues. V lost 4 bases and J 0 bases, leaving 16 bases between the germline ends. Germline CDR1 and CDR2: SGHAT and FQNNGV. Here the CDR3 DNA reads TGTGCCAGCAGCTCAGTCGGCCAGGGAAGCTCTGGAAACACCATATATTTT. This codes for CASSSVGQGSSGNTIYF.

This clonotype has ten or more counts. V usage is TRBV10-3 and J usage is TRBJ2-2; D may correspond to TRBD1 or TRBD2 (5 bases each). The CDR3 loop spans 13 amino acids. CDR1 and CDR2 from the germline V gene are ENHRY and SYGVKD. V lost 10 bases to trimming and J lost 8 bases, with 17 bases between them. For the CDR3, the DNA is TGTGCCACAACCGGGACGCAAGGGGGGGAGCTGTTTTTT. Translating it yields CATTGTQGGELFF.

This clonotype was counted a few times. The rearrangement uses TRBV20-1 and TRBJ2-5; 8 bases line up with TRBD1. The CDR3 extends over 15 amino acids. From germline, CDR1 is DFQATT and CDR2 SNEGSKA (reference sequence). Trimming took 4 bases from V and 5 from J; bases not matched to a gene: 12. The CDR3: CSATHGQGRRETQYF. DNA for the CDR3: TGCAGTGCTACCCACGGACAGGGTAGGAGGGAGACCCAGTACTTC.

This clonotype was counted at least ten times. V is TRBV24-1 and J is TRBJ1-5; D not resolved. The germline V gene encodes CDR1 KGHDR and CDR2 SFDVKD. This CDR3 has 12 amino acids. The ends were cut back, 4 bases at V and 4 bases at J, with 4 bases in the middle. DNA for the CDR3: TGTGCCACCAGTGAGGCTAATCAGCCCCAGCATTTT. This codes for CATSEANQPQHF.

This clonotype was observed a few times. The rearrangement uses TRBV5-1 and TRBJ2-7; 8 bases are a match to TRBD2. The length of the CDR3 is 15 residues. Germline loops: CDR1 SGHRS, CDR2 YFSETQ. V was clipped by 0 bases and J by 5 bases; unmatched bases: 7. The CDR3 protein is CASSLAGRAVDEQYF. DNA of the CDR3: TGCGCCAGCAGCTTGGCCGGGAGGGCTGTGGACGAGCAGTACTTC.

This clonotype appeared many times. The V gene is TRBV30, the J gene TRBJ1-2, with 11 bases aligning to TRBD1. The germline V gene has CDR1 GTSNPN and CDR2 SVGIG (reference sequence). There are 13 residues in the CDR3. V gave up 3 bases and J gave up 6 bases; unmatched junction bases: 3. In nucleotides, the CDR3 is TGTGCCTGGAGACGGACAGGGGGCAATGGCTACACCTTC. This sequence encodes CAWRRTGGNGYTF.

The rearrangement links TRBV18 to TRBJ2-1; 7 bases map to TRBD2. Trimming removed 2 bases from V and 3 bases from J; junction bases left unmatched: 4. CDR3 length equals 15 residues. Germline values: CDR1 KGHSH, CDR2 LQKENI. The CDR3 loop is CASSPASGDYNEQFF. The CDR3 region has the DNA TGTGCCAGCTCACCAGCGAGCGGGGACTACAATGAGCAGTTCTTC.

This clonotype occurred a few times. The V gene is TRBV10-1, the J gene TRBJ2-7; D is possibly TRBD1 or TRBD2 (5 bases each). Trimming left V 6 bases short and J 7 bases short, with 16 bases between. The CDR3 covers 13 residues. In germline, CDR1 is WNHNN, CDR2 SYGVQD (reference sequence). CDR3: CASSGDGPGEQYF. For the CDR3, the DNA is TGCGCCAGCAGCGGGGACGGGCCGGGGGAGCAGTACTTC.

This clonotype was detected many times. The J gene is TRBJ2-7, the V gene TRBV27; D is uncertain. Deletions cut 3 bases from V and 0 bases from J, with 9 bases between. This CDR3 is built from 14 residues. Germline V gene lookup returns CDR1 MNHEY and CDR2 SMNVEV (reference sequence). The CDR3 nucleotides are TGTGCCAGCAGTTTCGCGCAGAGCTCCTACGAGCAGTACTTC. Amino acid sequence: CASSFAQSSYEQYF.

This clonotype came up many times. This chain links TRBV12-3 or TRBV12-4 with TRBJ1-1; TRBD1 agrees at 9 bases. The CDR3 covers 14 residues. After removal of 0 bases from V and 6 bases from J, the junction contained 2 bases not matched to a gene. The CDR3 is CASSLAGTGSEAFF. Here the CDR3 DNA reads TGTGCCAGCAGTTTAGCCGGGACAGGGTCTGAAGCTTTCTTT.

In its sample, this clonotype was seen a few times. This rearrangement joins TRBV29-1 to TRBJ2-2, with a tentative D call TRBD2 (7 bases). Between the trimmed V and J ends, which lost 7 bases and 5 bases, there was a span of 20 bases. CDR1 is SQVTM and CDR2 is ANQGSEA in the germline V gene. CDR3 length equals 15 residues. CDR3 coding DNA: TGCAGCGGCCTCCAGCGGGAAGGGGGAACCGGGGAGCTGTTTTTT. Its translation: CSGLQREGGTGELFF.

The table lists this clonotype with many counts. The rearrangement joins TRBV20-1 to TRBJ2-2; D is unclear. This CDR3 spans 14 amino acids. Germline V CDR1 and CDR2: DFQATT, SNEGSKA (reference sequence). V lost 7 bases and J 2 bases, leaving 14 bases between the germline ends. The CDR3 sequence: CSGSPAINTGELFF. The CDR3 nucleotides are TGCAGTGGCTCGCCTGCGATCAACACCGGGGAGCTGTTTTTT.

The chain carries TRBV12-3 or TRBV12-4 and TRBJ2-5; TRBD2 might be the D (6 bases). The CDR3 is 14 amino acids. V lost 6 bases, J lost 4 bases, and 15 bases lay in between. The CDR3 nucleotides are TGTGCCAGCAGCTTTGGTGGGGGAGGAGAGACCCAGTACTTC. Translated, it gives CASSFGGGGETQYF.

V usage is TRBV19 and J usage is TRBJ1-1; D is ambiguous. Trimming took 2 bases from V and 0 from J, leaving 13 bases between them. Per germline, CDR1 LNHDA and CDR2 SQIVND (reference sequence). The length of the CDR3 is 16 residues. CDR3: CASSIYGGFMNTEAFF. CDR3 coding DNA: TGTGCCAGTAGTATATATGGCGGTTTCATGAACACTGAAGCTTTCTTT.

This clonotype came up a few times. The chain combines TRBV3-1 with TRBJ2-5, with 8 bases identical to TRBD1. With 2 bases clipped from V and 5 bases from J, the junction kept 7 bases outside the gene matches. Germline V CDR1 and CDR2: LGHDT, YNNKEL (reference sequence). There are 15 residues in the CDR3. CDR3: CASSQSGQGRETQYF. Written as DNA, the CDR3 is TGTGCCAGCAGCCAATCCGGACAGGGACGGGAGACCCAGTACTTC.

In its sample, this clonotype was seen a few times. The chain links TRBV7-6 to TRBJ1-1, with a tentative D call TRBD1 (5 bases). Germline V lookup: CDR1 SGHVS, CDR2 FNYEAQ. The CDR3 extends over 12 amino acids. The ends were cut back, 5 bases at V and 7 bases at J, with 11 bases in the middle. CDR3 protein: CASSPGGVEAFF. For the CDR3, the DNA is TGTGCCAGCAGCCCCGGGGGGGTTGAAGCTTTCTTT.

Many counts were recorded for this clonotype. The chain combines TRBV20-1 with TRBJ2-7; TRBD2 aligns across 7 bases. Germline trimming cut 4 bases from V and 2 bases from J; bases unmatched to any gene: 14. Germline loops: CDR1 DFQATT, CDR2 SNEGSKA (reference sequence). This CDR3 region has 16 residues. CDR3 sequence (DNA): TGCAGTGCTAACCCGGTTTTGGCGGGAGATACCTACGAGCAGTACTTC. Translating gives CSANPVLAGDTYEQYF.

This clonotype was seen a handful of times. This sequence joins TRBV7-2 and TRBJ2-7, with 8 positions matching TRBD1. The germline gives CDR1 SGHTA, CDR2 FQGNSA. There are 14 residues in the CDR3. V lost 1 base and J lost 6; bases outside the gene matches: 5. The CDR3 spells CASSLGTGNVEQYF. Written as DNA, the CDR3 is TGTGCCAGCAGCTTAGGGACAGGGAACGTCGAGCAGTACTTC.

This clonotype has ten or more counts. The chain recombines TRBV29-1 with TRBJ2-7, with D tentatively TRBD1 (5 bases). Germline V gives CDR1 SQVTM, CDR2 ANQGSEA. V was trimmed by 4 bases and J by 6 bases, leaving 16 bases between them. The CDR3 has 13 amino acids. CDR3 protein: CSVAPDSPTEQYF. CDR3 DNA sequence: TGCAGCGTTGCACCAGACAGTCCCACCGAGCAGTACTTC.